Sequencing of this TCR beta chain was carried out in a study of blood T cell repertoires in COVID-19. Across the whole study: The study drew acute and convalescent COVID-19 samples from the United States, Italy and Spain. PBMCs, B-cell-depleted T cells, or T cells provided the cDNA or gDNA that made up the material.

In the study's own analysis: Reference gene primer amplification gave nucleated cell count estimates. The data were produced by immunoSEQ multiplex PCR, yet TCRdb's version contains in-frame clones alone and is incomplete. Clone size and the V and J calls come from that table; the DNA yielded D and trimming. The table shows about 98,000 clones, with about 87% occurring only once. Material for sequencing was peripheral blood. The clonotype comes from a man between 50 and 59 years old with active or convalescent COVID-19.

DNA of the CDR3: TGTGCCACCAGTTTATTCAGGGGGCCCCATCAGCCCCAGCATTTT. Protein: CATSLFRGPHQPQHF. The chain has TRBV24-1 and TRBJ1-5; TRBD1 aligns across 8 bases. Per germline, CDR1 KGHDR and CDR2 SFDVKD. The V segment lost 6 bases and the J segment 5 bases; nucleotides outside the gene matches: 8. The CDR3 covers 15 residues.